This T cell receptor beta chain was profiled in a study of blood T cells in healthy people across ages. Next came a second PCR, run for about 7 to 11 cycles, which used a sample-barcoded 5' primer along with a J-beta primer mix. One entry per CDR3 protein, called by TCRdb with MiXCR from the 5' RACE reads. Of roughly 2 million distinct CDR3 sequences in the sample, around half are singletons; the top ten hold 2.1%. The germline V gene encodes CDR1 SEHNR and CDR2 FQNEAQ (reference sequence). There are 15 residues in the CDR3. The sequence came from a middle-aged woman in good health. The chain links TRBV7-9 to TRBJ2-5; no clear D gene. The end of the DNA is better explained by TRBJ2-7, so the J call may be wrong. The specimen was blood. In nucleotides, the CDR3 is TGTGCCAGCAGCCCGTTTACAGAGATCAGCTACGAGCAGTACTTC. It is translated as CASSPFTEISYEQYF.